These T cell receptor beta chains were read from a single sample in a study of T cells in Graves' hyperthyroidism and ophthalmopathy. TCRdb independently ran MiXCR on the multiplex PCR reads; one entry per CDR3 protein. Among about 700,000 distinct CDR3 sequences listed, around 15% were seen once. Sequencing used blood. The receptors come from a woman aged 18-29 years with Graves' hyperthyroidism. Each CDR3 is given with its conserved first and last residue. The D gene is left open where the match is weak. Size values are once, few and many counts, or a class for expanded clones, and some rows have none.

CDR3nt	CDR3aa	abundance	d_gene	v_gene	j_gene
TGTGCCAGCAGTCACTCAACTAGCAGTGAGCAGTTCTTC	CASSHSTSSEQFF	NA	NA	TRBV6-5	TRBJ2-1
TGTGCCAGCAGCTCGCCGACTAGCGGGGACGAGCAGTTCTTC	CASSSPTSGDEQFF	many	TRBD2	TRBV7-9	TRBJ2-1
TGTGCCAGCACCGACGGGACTAGCGGGAGGGTCGGGCAGTACTTC	CASTDGTSGRVGQYF	few	TRBD2	TRBV7-9	TRBJ2-7
TGTGCCAGCAGCTGGGGGACTAGCGGGAGGGCCTATGAGCAGTTCTTC	CASSWGTSGRAYEQFF	NA	TRBD2	TRBV11-1	TRBJ2-1
TGTGCCAGCAGCTTACCCAGCTATGGCTACACCTTC	CASSLPSYGYTF	many	NA	TRBV7-9	TRBJ1-2
TGTGCCAGCAGCCCCAGGGGAGTGGGCACAGATACGCAGTATTTT	CASSPRGVGTDTQYF	few	NA	TRBV7-3	TRBJ2-3
TGCGCCAGCAGCACCCCGGGCAATCAGCCCCAGCATTTT	CASSTPGNQPQHF	NA	NA	TRBV4-1	TRBJ1-5
TGTGCCAGCAATCGGAGGGCCAATCAGCCCCAGCATTTT	CASNRRANQPQHF	few	NA	TRBV6-2/TRBV6-3	TRBJ1-5
TGCAGCGTTGGCGACAGGGTCGAGCAGTACTTC	CSVGDRVEQYF	few	TRBD1	TRBV29-1	TRBJ2-7
TGTGCCAGCGGCCCCGCCTACAATGAGCAGTTCTTC	CASGPAYNEQFF	few	NA	TRBV6-2/TRBV6-3	TRBJ2-1
TGCGCCAGCAGCCCACTAGCGGGAGGGCCCCACACAGATACGCAGTATTTT	CASSPLAGGPHTDTQYF	few	TRBD2	TRBV4-1	TRBJ2-3
TGTGCCAGCAGCGTATACAGGGACGCCTACAATGAGCAGTTCTTC	CASSVYRDAYNEQFF	once	NA	TRBV9	TRBJ2-1
TGTGCCAGCCGACAAAGGGGACAGGGGAACTCACCCCTCCACTTT	CASRQRGQGNSPLHF	NA	TRBD1	TRBV19	TRBJ1-6
TGCAGTGCTACTCCTAGCGACGCCTCCTACGAGCAGTACTTC	CSATPSDASYEQYF	many	NA	TRBV20-1	TRBJ2-7
TGCAGTGCTAGTCTGGGGTCCCCGTCAGAAAAACTGTTTTTT	CSASLGSPSEKLFF	few	NA	TRBV20-1	TRBJ1-4
TGCGCCACCGGGACAGGGACCTCAGGAGACGGCTACACCTTC	CATGTGTSGDGYTF	many	TRBD1	TRBV5-1	TRBJ1-2
TGCGCCAGCAGCTTTCGTAGCGGAGAAAGAGAGACCCAGTACTTC	CASSFRSGERETQYF	NA	NA	TRBV5-1	TRBJ2-5
TGTGCCAGCAGCTCCTACAGGGAGGGCCTAACAGATACGCAGTATTTT	CASSSYREGLTDTQYF	NA	NA	TRBV13	TRBJ2-3
TGCGCCAGCAGCCGTAGCTGTACACAACAAGAGACCCAGTACTTC	CASSRSCTQQETQYF	NA	NA	TRBV4-3	TRBJ2-5
TGTGCCAGCAGCCCCGGACTAGTCTCAGATACGCAGTATTTT	CASSPGLVSDTQYF	many	TRBD2	TRBV7-2	TRBJ2-3
TGCAGCGTTCACCAGGGGACGGAGACCCAGTACTTC	CSVHQGTETQYF	few	NA	TRBV29-1	TRBJ2-5
TGTGCCAGCAGTCGAAACCCCCCGACTAGCGGGACCGCCTACGAGCAGTACTTC	CASSRNPPTSGTAYEQYF	many	TRBD2	TRBV27	TRBJ2-7
TGCAGCGTTGAGGGACAGGGGAAGGGAGAGACCCAGTACTTC	CSVEGQGKGETQYF	NA	TRBD1	TRBV29-1	TRBJ2-5
TGCAGTGCTCGCCGGGACAAGCCTTCCTACGAGCAGTACTTC	CSARRDKPSYEQYF	few	NA	TRBV20-1	TRBJ2-7
TGTGCCAGCACCTCGGGCGGAACCTCTAGCACAGATACGCAGTATTTT	CASTSGGTSSTDTQYF	NA	NA	TRBV28	TRBJ2-3
TGCGCCAGCAGCCAAGATTGGCTAGCGGGAGCCACAGATACGCAGTATTTT	CASSQDWLAGATDTQYF	few	TRBD2	TRBV4-1	TRBJ2-3
TGTGCCATCAGTGTAGACAGGAACACAGATACGCAGTATTTT	CAISVDRNTDTQYF	many	NA	TRBV10-3	TRBJ2-3
TGTGCCAGCAGCTACCGGGAGATCTCCTACGAGCAGTACTTC	CASSYREISYEQYF	many	NA	TRBV7-9	TRBJ2-7
TGCAGTGTCCCGGGACAGGGGGTTTATGAGCAGTTCTTC	CSVPGQGVYEQFF	few	TRBD1	TRBV29-1	TRBJ2-1
TGTGCCAGCAGTTTTTCTGGCAGGGCTGGCGAGCAGTACTTC	CASSFSGRAGEQYF	NA	NA	TRBV28	TRBJ2-7
TGTGCCAGCAGCCGGACAGGGGGTTCCGATACGCAGTATTTT	CASSRTGGSDTQYF	many	TRBD1	TRBV3-1	TRBJ2-3
TGTGCCAGCATCACCTACGGACAGGGAAAAAGTAATCAGCCCCAGCATTTT	CASITYGQGKSNQPQHF	few	TRBD1	TRBV6-1	TRBJ1-5
TGTGCCAGCCACCTTGGGGGGACAGGGGGCTTGTACGAGCAGTACTTC	CASHLGGTGGLYEQYF	many	TRBD1	TRBV27	TRBJ2-7
TGCGCCAGCAGCCAAGAGATCGTGGGAGGGAGCTCCTACAATGAGCAGTTCTTC	CASSQEIVGGSSYNEQFF	many	TRBD2	TRBV4-1	TRBJ2-1
TGCAGCGTTGCCTCCTACAATGAGCAGTTCTTC	CSVASYNEQFF	NA	NA	TRBV29-1	TRBJ2-1
TGTGCCAGCAGCTCCCGGGACTCAGGCACAGATACGCAGTATTTT	CASSSRDSGTDTQYF	NA	NA	TRBV7-9	TRBJ2-3
TGTGCCACCAGCAGACCCGGGACAGGGGTCAACTACGAGCAGTACTTC	CATSRPGTGVNYEQYF	many	TRBD1	TRBV15	TRBJ2-7
TGCAGTGCTAGCGGGGTTAACACCGGGGAGCTGTTTTTT	CSASGVNTGELFF	many	NA	TRBV20-1	TRBJ2-2
TGTGCCAGCAGCTTGGGACGGGGGGTAACTGAAGCTTTCTTT	CASSLGRGVTEAFF	NA	NA	TRBV7-2	TRBJ1-1
TGTGCCAGCAGCTCTTTGGACAGCTATGGCTACACCTTC	CASSSLDSYGYTF	many	NA	TRBV7-2	TRBJ1-2
TGTGCCAGCAGCTTGGCTACTCAGGGAGCGGATTCACCCCTCCACTTT	CASSLATQGADSPLHF	many	NA	TRBV5-6	TRBJ1-6
TGTGCCAGTAGTATAGATCACCTCGGGCGGACTGAAGCTTTCTTT	CASSIDHLGRTEAFF	NA	NA	TRBV19	TRBJ1-1
TGTGCCAGCAGCATTGGACAGGGGGGTGAGCAGTTCTTC	CASSIGQGGEQFF	many	TRBD1	TRBV12-3/TRBV12-4	TRBJ2-1
TGTGCCACCAGTGATTCCTTGGACAGGTGGAGGGGATCCAGGCTGCATTTT	CATSDSLDRWRGSRLHF	many	TRBD1	TRBV24-1	TRBJ1-5
TGTGCCACCAGTGATTCCGGGGAGCTCGGGCAGTACTTC	CATSDSGELGQYF	few	NA	TRBV24-1	TRBJ2-7